This TCR beta chain was retrieved from a study of response to subunit inactivated influenza vaccine. General observations from the study: That few new T cells are recruited by each seasonal influenza vaccination was the authors' suggestion.

TCRdb used MiXCR to reprocess the RT-PCR reads, holding one entry per CDR3 protein. The table shows about 800,000 distinct CDR3 sequences, with approximately 21% occurring only once. The ends were cut back, 7 bases at V and 4 bases at J, with 21 bases in the middle. Per germline, CDR1 SGHDT and CDR2 YYEEEE. The CDR3 sequence is 16 residues long. This clonotype was counted a few times. The antigen is not known. Sequenced here: PBMCs from blood, sampled about 5 days after vaccination. The receptor's source is a man between 50 and 59 years old who received an inactivated influenza vaccine. V and J are TRBV5-6 and TRBJ2-1, with a tentative D call TRBD1 (5 bases). The CDR3 coding sequence is TGTGCCAGCGTAAGCAAAACAGGTACTGGGTACAATGAGCAGTTCTTC. Translating it yields CASVSKTGTGYNEQFF. Complete variable domain (other parts from reference TRBV5-6 and TRBJ2-1): DAGVTQSPTHLIKTRGQQVTLRCSPKSGHDTVSWYQQALGQGPQFIFQYYEEEERQRGNFPDRFSGHQFPNYSSELNVNALLLGDSALYLCASVSKTGTGYNEQFFGPGTRLTVL.